These 26 T cell receptor beta chains share one sample of origin, sequenced in a study of CD8 T cells in Susac syndrome. Reverse transcription of about 0.45 to 1 ug RNA was carried out with random hexamers. In TCRdb, the immunoSEQ multiplex PCR reads were re-called with MiXCR into one record per CDR3 protein. The sample consists of over 100,000 distinct CDR3 sequences, over 90% of them appearing once. Sequenced input: CD8+ T cells from PBMCs. The receptor set was obtained from a human donor with Susac syndrome.

The chain uses TRBV20-1 and TRBJ1-1; tentatively, D is TRBD1 (5 bases). Trimming cost V 0 bases and J 6 bases, with 11 bases left between them. CDR1 DFQATT and CDR2 SNEGSKA come from the germline V gene (reference sequence). This CDR3 comprises 13 residues. CDR3 residues: CSARDFGTAEAFF. The CDR3 DNA reads TGCAGTGCTAGAGATTTTGGGACCGCTGAAGCTTTCTTT.

The CDR3 DNA sequence: TGTGCCACCGCGACAGGGGGGATCTATGGCTACACCTTC. It yields the protein CATATGGIYGYTF. The V and J genes are TRBV11-2 and TRBJ1-2; TRBD1 aligns across 9 bases. The germline V gene encodes CDR1 SGHAT and CDR2 FQNNGV. This CDR3 has 13 residues. With V trimmed by 10 bases and J by 4 bases, 7 bases remained unmatched.

This chain connects TRBV4-3 to TRBJ2-6; D not resolved. Trimming shortened V by 0 bases and J by 3 bases, and 15 bases separated the two germline ends. The CDR3 loop spans 18 amino acids. The germline V gene has CDR1 LGHNA and CDR2 YSLEER. CDR3 loop: CASSQEGPSVVGANVLTF. DNA of the CDR3: TGCGCCAGCAGCCAAGAAGGCCCCTCCGTCGTTGGGGCCAACGTCCTGACTTTC.

As for this clonotype: Germline and junction disagree at one end, which may indicate a read error. The gene calls are TRBV7-9 and TRBJ2-3; 9 nucleotides line up with TRBD1. Germline V gene data show CDR1 as SEHNR and CDR2 as FQNEAQ (reference sequence). The CDR3 is 15 amino acids. The CDR3: CASSPPDRGTDSQYF. CDR3 sequence (DNA): TGTGCCAGCAGCCCACCGGACAGGGGCACAGATTCGCAGTATTTT.

This sequence joins TRBV7-9 and TRBJ2-1, with D possibly called TRBD1 or TRBD2 (5 bases each). Germline-derived CDR1 and CDR2 are SEHNR and FQNEAQ (reference sequence). CDR3 length: 16 amino acids. V was clipped by 1 base and J by 2 bases, with 12 bases between them. As DNA, the CDR3 is TGTGCCAGCAGCTTAGATCTCGGGGACCCCTACAATGAGCAGTTCTTC. This sequence encodes CASSLDLGDPYNEQFF.

This clonotype was observed once. The chain recombines TRBV7-8 with TRBJ1-4, with TRBD1 as a possible D gene (5 bases). Germline assignment: CDR1 SGHVS and CDR2 FQNEAQ. V gave up 1 base and J gave up 5 bases, with 8 bases separating them. The CDR3 runs 14 residues. The CDR3 DNA is TGTGCCAGCAGCTTAGGGGGCTTGAATGAAAAACTGTTTTTT. Protein product: CASSLGGLNEKLFF.

The chain joins TRBV6-4 to TRBJ1-2; perhaps TRBD1 as D (6 bases). V was trimmed by 4 bases and J by 1 base, leaving 10 bases between them. Per germline, CDR1 MRHNA and CDR2 SNTAGT. The CDR3 sequence is 14 residues long. CDR3 protein: CASSADSLNYGYTF. For the CDR3, the DNA is TGTGCCAGCAGTGCGGACAGCCTTAACTATGGCTACACCTTC.

The chain joins TRBV6-5 to TRBJ2-2; D unclear. This CDR3 has 13 amino acids. Deletions cut 2 bases from V and 3 bases from J, with 4 bases between. Germline V lookup: CDR1 MNHEY, CDR2 SVGAGI. The CDR3 coding sequence is TGTGCCAGCAGTTACCGAGACACCGGGGAGCTGTTTTTT. This sequence encodes CASSYRDTGELFF.

The rearrangement links TRBV20-1 to TRBJ1-6; possible D gene TRBD1, 5 bases. With 0 bases removed from V and 4 bases from J, the gap between germline ends came to 13 bases. The CDR3 is 16 amino acids. CDR1 and CDR2 (germline): DFQATT, SNEGSKA (reference sequence). CDR3 residues: CSAREQDAEYNSPLHF. Written as DNA, the CDR3 is TGCAGTGCTAGAGAACAGGACGCGGAGTATAATTCACCCCTCCACTTT.

This chain joins TRBV27 and TRBJ2-7; 7 nucleotides match TRBD1. The CDR3 is 14 residues long. Germline V lookup: CDR1 MNHEY, CDR2 SMNVEV (reference sequence). V lost 4 bases and J lost 7; bases outside the gene matches: 10. CDR3 amino acids: CASSSTTGPNEQYF. The CDR3 coding sequence is TGTGCCAGCAGTTCAACGACAGGGCCCAATGAGCAGTACTTC.

The chain has TRBV4-1 and TRBJ1-1; 7 bases are shared with TRBD1. Looked up from germline, CDR1 is MGHRA and CDR2 is YSYEKL. There are 12 residues in the CDR3. With V trimmed by 3 bases and J by 11 bases, 6 bases remained unmatched. The CDR3 protein is CASSHPGQKAFF. In nucleotides, the CDR3 is TGCGCCAGCAGCCATCCGGGACAGAAGGCTTTCTTT.

The rearrangement uses TRBV29-1 and TRBJ2-2; D ambiguous. Germline lookup yields CDR1 SQVTM and CDR2 ANQGSEA. The CDR3 sequence is 12 residues long. The ends were cut back, 4 bases at V and 4 bases at J, with 7 bases in the middle. The DNA of the CDR3 is TGCAGCGTTGGGGTGGGCACCGGGGAGCTGTTTTTT. It encodes CSVGVGTGELFF.

The DNA for the CDR3 is TGTGCCTGGAGGACAACAGGGGATTTGGTCACTGAAGCTTTCTTT. The encoded protein is CAWRTTGDLVTEAFF. The rearrangement uses TRBV30 and TRBJ1-1; 7 bases are shared with TRBD1. The V gene end was trimmed by 3 bases and the J gene end by 4 bases; junction bases not matched to a gene: 11. Germline CDR1 reads GTSNPN; CDR2 reads SVGIG (reference sequence). The CDR3 is 15 residues long.

V is TRBV12-3 or TRBV12-4 and J is TRBJ2-1, with D perhaps TRBD1 or TRBD2 (6 bases each). V was pared by 7 bases and J by 9 bases, with 19 bases between. This CDR3 spans 14 amino acids. The CDR3 is CASTPEGVRGEQFF. The DNA of the CDR3 is TGTGCCAGCACCCCGGAGGGGGTAAGGGGTGAGCAGTTCTTC.

This chain uses TRBV7-2 with TRBJ2-1; a possible D gene is TRBD1 (6 bases). This CDR3 is 15 amino acids long. Germline assignment: CDR1 SGHTA and CDR2 FQGNSA. Deletions cut 1 base from V and 4 bases from J, with 11 bases between. The CDR3, as DNA: TGTGCCAGCAGCTTAGAGGCAGGGGTTTACAATGAGCAGTTCTTC. Residues: CASSLEAGVYNEQFF.

The chain uses TRBV14 and TRBJ2-7; D unclear. The germline V and J ends were trimmed by 2 bases and 4 bases, with 12 bases remaining between them. This CDR3 is 14 amino acids long. Germline V gene data show CDR1 as SGHDN and CDR2 as FVKESK. This chain's CDR3 is CASSQKTRPYEQYF. The CDR3 nucleotides are TGTGCCAGCAGCCAAAAGACCAGGCCTTACGAGCAGTACTTC.

This clonotype showed up just once. The chain has TRBV20-1 and TRBJ1-6; D unresolved. CDR1 is DFQATT, CDR2 SNEGSKA, per germline (reference sequence). This CDR3 contains 16 residues. Trimming took off 1 base at V and 4 bases at J, with 14 bases between the two ends. DNA for the CDR3: TGCAGTGCTAGAGTGGAGAGGGATGATTATAATTCACCCCTCCACTTT. It encodes CSARVERDDYNSPLHF.

The chain employs TRBV4-1 and TRBJ2-7; D is unresolved. Between the trimmed V and J ends, which lost 1 base and 3 bases, there was a span of 7 bases. Germline-derived CDR1 and CDR2 are MGHRA and YSYEKL. The CDR3 is 13 amino acids. DNA for the CDR3: TGCGCCAGCAGCCAAGGGTTCGGCTACGAGCAGTACTTC. Translation: CASSQGFGYEQYF.

The V call is TRBV9, the J call TRBJ1-5, with TRBD1 identical over 7 bases. The CDR3 is 15 residues long. Germline V CDR1 and CDR2: SGDLS, YYNGEE. J was trimmed by 6 bases and V by 4 bases; bases with no gene match: 10. The CDR3 loop reads CASSPDQGVFQPQHF. CDR3 nucleotide sequence: TGTGCCAGCAGCCCGGACCAGGGGGTGTTTCAGCCCCAGCATTTT.

The chain recombines TRBV20-1 with TRBJ2-2; perhaps TRBD2 as D (5 bases). The CDR3 spans 12 residues. The germline gives CDR1 DFQATT, CDR2 SNEGSKA (reference sequence). V was clipped by 6 bases and J by 4 bases, with 9 bases between them. CDR3 nucleotides: TGCAGTGCAACAGAGGGCACCGGGGAGCTGTTTTTT. This codes for CSATEGTGELFF.

The CDR3 nucleotides are TGTGCCAGCAGCCTCCTGCCAGAAGAGCAGTACTTC. Protein product: CASSLLPEEQYF. The chain joins TRBV3-1 to TRBJ2-7; no clear D gene. The CDR3 consists of 12 residues. Between the trimmed V and J ends, which lost 4 bases and 7 bases, there was a span of 11 bases. The V gene's germline CDR1 is LGHDT and CDR2 YNNKEL (reference sequence).

The CDR3 loop is CSAREGIRYNEQFF. The CDR3 DNA reads TGCAGTGCTAGAGAGGGGATTCGGTACAATGAGCAGTTCTTC. The J gene is TRBJ2-1, the V gene TRBV20-1; D ambiguous. The V gene lost 0 bases and the J gene lost 4 bases, with 10 bases spanning the gap. The CDR3 runs to 14 residues. Looked up from germline, CDR1 is DFQATT and CDR2 is SNEGSKA (reference sequence).

The chain has TRBV29-1 and TRBJ2-1; either TRBD1 or TRBD2 may fit D (5 bases each). The CDR3 is 17 residues long. In germline, CDR1 is SQVTM, CDR2 ANQGSEA. V shed 6 bases and J shed 0 bases, with 21 bases lying between them. CDR3 residues: CSVLGDRASSSYNEQFF. The CDR3 region has the DNA TGCAGCGTGCTCGGGGACCGCGCTTCCAGCTCCTACAATGAGCAGTTCTTC.

The V gene is TRBV18, the J gene TRBJ2-3; 14 nucleotides line up with TRBD2. CDR3 size: 16 residues. The trim removed 3 bases at V and 6 bases at J, leaving 5 bases unmatched. Germline CDR1 is KGHSH and CDR2 is LQKENI. The CDR3 spells CASSPATSGGDDTQYF. The DNA for the CDR3 is TGTGCCAGCTCACCCGCGACTAGCGGGGGGGATGATACGCAGTATTTT.

This chain joins TRBV9 and TRBJ1-1, with a tentative D call TRBD1 (6 bases). Germline V CDR1 and CDR2: SGDLS, YYNGEE. This CDR3 region has 15 residues. V lost 4 bases and J 0 bases, leaving 13 bases between the germline ends. The CDR3 loop reads CASSLRDNLNTEAFF. CDR3 sequence (DNA): TGTGCCAGCAGCTTAAGGGACAACCTGAACACTGAAGCTTTCTTT.

The chain is built from TRBV15 and TRBJ1-1; D might be TRBD1 (6 bases). The CDR3 totals 20 residues. Trimming removed 0 bases at V and 0 bases at J, with 23 bases between. Germline V gene data show CDR1 as LNHNV and CDR2 as YYDKDF (reference sequence). CDR3 region: CATSREQGSGWGVVNTEAFF. The CDR3 nucleotides are TGTGCCACCAGCAGAGAGCAGGGGTCGGGCTGGGGAGTGGTGAACACTGAAGCTTTCTTT.